These 16 T cell receptor beta chains originate from one sample sequenced in a study of cytomegalovirus exposure and HLA in healthy donors. Generated by immunoSEQ multiplex PCR, the TCRdb table keeps only in-frame clones and is missing some. In the table there are 150,000 to 180,000 clones, around 83% of which are singletons. The sequenced sample was PBMCs. These receptors were obtained from a human donor in good health.

The chain links TRBV6-1 to TRBJ2-7; D call uncertain. In germline, CDR1 is MNHNS, CDR2 SASEGT. CDR3 size: 16 residues. V lost 4 bases to trimming and J lost 3 bases, with 19 bases between them. The CDR3 reads CASSGWAPNAGYEQYF. Written as DNA, the CDR3 is TGTGCCAGCAGTGGTTGGGCCCCCAATGCCGGCTACGAGCAGTACTTC.

The chain carries TRBV29-1 and TRBJ1-2; maybe TRBD1 (5 bases). The CDR3 sequence is 14 residues long. The V gene lost 4 bases and the J gene lost 1 base, with 13 bases spanning the gap. Germline V gene sequence: CDR1 SQVTM, CDR2 ANQGSEA. The CDR3 nucleotides read TGCAGCGTTGTTCCCGTGGACAATAACTATGGCTACACCTTC. It yields the protein CSVVPVDNNYGYTF.

The chain carries TRBV5-4 and TRBJ1-1; D is unclear. The CDR3 runs 13 residues. V lost 0 bases and J 4 bases, leaving 7 bases between the germline ends. Germline V CDR1 and CDR2: SGHNT, YYREEE (reference sequence). CDR3 DNA: TGTGCCAGCAGCTTGGTATCCTCCACTGAAGCTTTCTTT. Residues: CASSLVSSTEAFF.

The chain carries TRBV27 and TRBJ2-3, with D tentatively TRBD2 (6 bases). Trimming shortened V by 6 bases and J by 3 bases, and 16 bases separated the two germline ends. Germline loops: CDR1 MNHEY, CDR2 SMNVEV (reference sequence). The CDR3 consists of 15 residues. CDR3 protein: CASRFGVGRTDTQYF. CDR3 nucleotides: TGTGCCAGCAGGTTTGGGGTGGGGAGGACAGATACGCAGTATTTT.

This chain links TRBV7-9 with TRBJ1-4, with D perhaps TRBD1 (6 bases). The CDR3 is 15 amino acids. The V gene lost 7 bases and the J gene lost 5 bases, with 17 bases spanning the gap. The germline V gene encodes CDR1 SEHNR and CDR2 FQNEAQ (reference sequence). DNA of the CDR3: TGTGCCAGCAACCCAAGGGGGGGAGTCAATGAAAAACTGTTTTTT. This gives the protein CASNPRGGVNEKLFF. Full variable domain (outside the CDR3, taken from reference TRBV7-9 and TRBJ1-4): DTGVSQNPRHKITKRGQNVTFRCDPISEHNRLYWYRQTLGQGPEFLTYFQNEAQLEKSRLLSDRFSAERPKGSFSTLEIQRTEQGDSAMYLCASNPRGGVNEKLFFGSGTQLSVL.

The J gene is TRBJ2-1, the V gene TRBV11-3; 12 nucleotides align to TRBD1. The CDR3 has 15 amino acids. V trimming: 5 bases; J trimming: 7 bases; junction bases outside the gene matches: 6. Germline V lookup: CDR1 SGHNT, CDR2 YENEEA. The CDR3 nucleotides read TGTGCCAGCAGCGCCGGGACAGGGGGCTGGAATGAGCAGTTCTTC. Protein product: CASSAGTGGWNEQFF.

V and J are TRBV4-1 and TRBJ1-1; the D gene is possibly TRBD1 (6 bases). CDR1 and CDR2 from the germline V gene are MGHRA and YSYEKL. The V and J ends lost 1 base and 0 bases respectively, with 15 bases between them. There are 17 residues in the CDR3. The CDR3 coding sequence is TGCGCCAGCAGCCAAGCCGAAGTGGACAGCATGAACACTGAAGCTTTCTTT. Protein sequence: CASSQAEVDSMNTEAFF.

The chain employs TRBV2 and TRBJ2-1, with no clear D. With 7 bases removed from V and 15 bases from J, the gap between germline ends came to 16 bases. Germline CDR1 SNHLY, CDR2 FYNNEI. The CDR3 totals 11 residues. The CDR3 loop is CASNLAEEGFF. The CDR3 nucleotides read TGTGCCAGCAACCTTGCAGAGGAAGGGTTCTTC.

CDR3 sequence reads: CASSYKQLRANTEAFF. In DNA form, the CDR3 reads TGTGCCAGCAGCTACAAACAGTTACGAGCGAACACTGAAGCTTTCTTT. The chain is built from TRBV27 and TRBJ1-1; D unresolved. The CDR3 has 16 amino acids. V gave up 6 bases and J gave up 1 base, with 18 bases separating them. In germline, CDR1 is MNHEY, CDR2 SMNVEV (reference sequence).

The chain uses TRBV27 and TRBJ2-7, with TRBD2 matching over 9 bases. Germline values: CDR1 MNHEY, CDR2 SMNVEV (reference sequence). The trim removed 6 bases at V and 2 bases at J, leaving 5 bases unmatched. The CDR3 extends over 14 amino acids. CDR3 loop: CASRRLAVPYEQYF. CDR3 nucleotides: TGTGCCAGCAGAAGACTAGCGGTACCCTACGAGCAGTACTTC.

The genes are TRBV19 and TRBJ1-2; 12 bases fit TRBD1. The CDR3 is made up of 19 amino acids. After removal of 5 bases from V and 4 bases from J, the junction contained 17 bases not matched to a gene. In germline, CDR1 is LNHDA, CDR2 SQIVND (reference sequence). CDR3 protein: CASSAAGYGTGGRVYGYTF. The CDR3, as DNA: TGTGCCAGTAGTGCCGCTGGGTACGGGACAGGGGGCCGTGTCTATGGCTACACCTTC.

The chain links TRBV2 to TRBJ2-1; TRBD2 matches at 11 bases. J gave up 1 base and V 0 bases, and 14 bases lay outside the gene matches. Germline values: CDR1 SNHLY, CDR2 FYNNEI. The CDR3 is made up of 21 amino acids. In DNA, the CDR3 is TGTGCCAGCAGTGAAGCGCTCTCGAGACTAGCGGGACTGAATTCCTACAATGAGCAGTTCTTC. Encoded protein: CASSEALSRLAGLNSYNEQFF.

The genes are TRBV6-1 and TRBJ1-3; a weak D match, TRBD1 (5 bases). The ends were cut back, 10 bases at V and 0 bases at J, with 13 bases in the middle. The length of the CDR3 is 14 residues. Germline values: CDR1 MNHNS, CDR2 SASEGT. The CDR3 is CATQIQVSGNTIYF. The CDR3 DNA sequence: TGTGCCACTCAGATACAGGTCTCTGGAAACACCATATATTTT.

This chain connects TRBV10-3 to TRBJ1-5, with TRBD1 matching over 7 bases. The CDR3 extends over 15 amino acids. V trimming: 0 bases; J trimming: 3 bases; junction bases outside the gene matches: 2. Germline-derived CDR1 and CDR2 are ENHRY and SYGVKD. CDR3 DNA sequence: TGTGCCATCAGTGAGTCAACAGGGGTCAATCAGCCCCAGCATTTT. Encoded protein: CAISESTGVNQPQHF.

J is TRBJ2-3 and V is TRBV11-2; a possible D gene is TRBD2 (5 bases). Trimming removed 6 bases from V and 1 base from J, with 11 bases in between. Germline V gene sequence: CDR1 SGHAT, CDR2 FQNNGV. CDR3 length: 14 amino acids. CDR3: CASSSDWRTDTQYF. As DNA, the CDR3 is TGTGCCAGCAGTTCGGACTGGCGCACAGATACGCAGTATTTT.

This clone showed up just once. The chain carries TRBV5-1 and TRBJ2-5; D is possibly TRBD2 (6 bases). Germline V gene sequence: CDR1 SGHRS, CDR2 YFSETQ. This CDR3 comprises 13 residues. V lost 4 bases, J lost 5 bases, and 12 bases lay in between. CDR3 residues: CASSPVRGETQYF. CDR3 sequence (DNA): TGCGCCAGCAGCCCAGTTCGGGGGGAGACCCAGTACTTC.